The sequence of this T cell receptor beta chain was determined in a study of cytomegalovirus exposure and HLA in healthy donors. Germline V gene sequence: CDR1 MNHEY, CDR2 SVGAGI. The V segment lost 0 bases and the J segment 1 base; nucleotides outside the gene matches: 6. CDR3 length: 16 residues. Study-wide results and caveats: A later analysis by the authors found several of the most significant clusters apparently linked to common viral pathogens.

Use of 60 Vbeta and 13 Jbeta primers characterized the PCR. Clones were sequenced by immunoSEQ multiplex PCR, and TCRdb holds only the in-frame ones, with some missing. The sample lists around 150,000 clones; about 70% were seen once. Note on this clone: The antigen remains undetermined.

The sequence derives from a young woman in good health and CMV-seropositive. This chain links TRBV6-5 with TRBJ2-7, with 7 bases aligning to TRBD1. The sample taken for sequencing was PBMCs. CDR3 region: CASSYSFAGGSYEQYF. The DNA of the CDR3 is TGTGCCAGCAGTTACTCGTTCGCAGGGGGATCCTACGAGCAGTACTTC.